This T cell receptor beta chain was identified in a study of T cells in localized non-small cell lung cancer. The assay was immunoSEQ multiplex PCR, and TCRdb's table has in-frame clones only and misses some. The profile shows roughly 40,000 clones, 80% to 90% of them singletons. With 0 bases removed from V and 3 bases from J, the gap between germline ends came to 8 bases. This CDR3 contains 14 residues. Germline values: CDR1 SGHAT, CDR2 FQNNGV. The material sequenced was peripheral blood, taken before any cancer treatment. This receptor was identified in a woman aged 35-75 years with stage I lung adenocarcinoma. This rearrangement joins TRBV11-2 to TRBJ2-5, with D possibly matching TRBD1 (5 bases). The CDR3 is CASSLDRAEETQYF. DNA for the CDR3: TGTGCCAGCAGCTTAGACAGGGCCGAAGAGACCCAGTACTTC.